The entry below describes one T cell receptor beta chain. There are many counts of this clonotype. Its cognate antigen has yet to be identified. It has no much larger one-base neighbor in the sample; base qualities were not kept. The germline V gene gives CDR1 as SGHTA and CDR2 as FQGNSA. Counted from cysteine to phenylalanine, this CDR3 has 16 amino acids. The only DNA kept is the CDR3, 48 bases in frame from the first base. The germline V end is reduced by 1 base and the J end by 3 bases; junction bases left unmatched: 7. This entry is derived from a study of T cell repertoires in cytomegalovirus infection (dated by TCRdb to the late 2010s). With respect to the entire study: Recently identified HLA-C-restricted CMV epitopes, whose presentation resists viral immunomodulation, were targeted by peptide stimulations together with well-studied HLA-B-restricted epitopes. Donor HLA type was relevant to the analysis, as public TCR beta signatures indicated carriage of CMV infection together with the matching HLA type.

For sequencing, an Illumina HiSeq 1500 was employed. In-frame beta chains were kept once TCRdb had trimmed the public reads at Q25 with fastp and called clones with MiXCR. Rows with a matching CDR3 protein are joined into one entry that keeps the most common DNA and genes. The sample table records about 310,000 distinct CDR3 sequences; roughly 25% of these occur just once. The top ten hold 10% to 15% of the sample. The treatment or condition label for this specimen denotes: in vitro stimulation with specific CMV peptide epitopes to enrich CMV-specific T cells. Points the paper makes about the study in general: Cumulative frequency of public TCR beta family members discriminated carriers of CMV infection plus the relevant HLA type in this cohort and an independent approximately 360-donor cohort. The ex vivo response was dominated by HLA-C-restricted CMV-specific TCR beta clonotypes, and the single most frequent clonotype in two of eight donors was supplied by these HLA-C-restricted clonotypes.

This sequence uses TRBV7-2 and TRBJ2-3; 7 bases in the junction line up with TRBD2. This material consisted of cultured PBMCs, taken from culture after CMV antigen stimulation. This clonotype was obtained from a human donor in good health (CMV status not recorded). Some clones in this sample may be carry-over from other donors' samples. The CDR3 sequence is CASSLEGGRATDTQYF. The bases are TGTGCCAGCAGCTTAGAAGGCGGGAGAGCTACAGATACGCAGTATTTT.